This T cell receptor beta chain originates from a study of T cell responses to AZD1222 COVID-19 vaccine. Study results and caveats: Nearly half of spike-specific TCRs reportedly target unmutated variant regions. Sampled repertoires all dated from after the peak T cell response.

Only in-frame clones appear in the TCRdb table, and some are missing; sequencing was by immunoSEQ multiplex PCR. Among some 120,000 clones listed, 88% were seen once. Of note for this clone: Its antigen remains unknown.

The ends were cut back, 5 bases at V and 5 bases at J, with 16 bases in the middle. Per germline, CDR1 LNHDA and CDR2 SQIVND (reference sequence). The CDR3 is made up of 16 amino acids. The sample in question was peripheral blood, obtained on day 0 of AZD1222 vaccination. The rearrangement uses TRBV19 and TRBJ2-6; either TRBD1 or TRBD2 may supply D (5 bases each). The receptor's source is an adult in good health. The CDR3 protein is CASSGGQGLWANVLTF. The CDR3 region has the DNA TGTGCCAGTAGTGGGGGTCAGGGTCTCTGGGCCAACGTCCTGACTTTC.